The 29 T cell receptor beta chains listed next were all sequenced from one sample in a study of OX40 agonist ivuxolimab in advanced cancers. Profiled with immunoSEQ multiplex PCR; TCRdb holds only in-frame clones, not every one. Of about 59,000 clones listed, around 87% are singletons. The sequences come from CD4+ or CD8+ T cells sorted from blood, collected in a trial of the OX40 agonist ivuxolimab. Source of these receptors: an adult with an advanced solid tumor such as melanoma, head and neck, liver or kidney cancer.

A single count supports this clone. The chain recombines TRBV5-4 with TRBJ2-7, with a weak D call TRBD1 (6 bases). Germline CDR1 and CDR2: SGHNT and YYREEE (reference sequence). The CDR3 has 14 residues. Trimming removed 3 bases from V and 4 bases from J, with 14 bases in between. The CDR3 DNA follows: TGTGCCAGCAGCTCGAACAGGGCGGTATACGAGCAGTACTTC. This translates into CASSSNRAVYEQYF.

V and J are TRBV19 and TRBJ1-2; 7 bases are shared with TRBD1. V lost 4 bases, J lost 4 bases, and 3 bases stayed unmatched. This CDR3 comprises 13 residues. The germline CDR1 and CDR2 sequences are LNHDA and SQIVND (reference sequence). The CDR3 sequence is CASSTGQFYGYTF. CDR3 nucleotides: TGTGCCAGTAGTACGGGACAGTTCTATGGCTACACCTTC.

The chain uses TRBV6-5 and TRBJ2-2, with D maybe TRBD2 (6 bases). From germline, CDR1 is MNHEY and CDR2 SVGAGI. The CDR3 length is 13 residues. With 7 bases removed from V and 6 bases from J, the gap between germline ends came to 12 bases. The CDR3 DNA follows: TGTGCCAGCATTGCGGGGAGCTCCGGGGAGCTGTTTTTT. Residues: CASIAGSSGELFF.

In nucleotides, the CDR3 is TGCGCCAGCAGCTTTGGGACAGTCAATTCACCCCTCCACTTT. Residues: CASSFGTVNSPLHF. The V call is TRBV5-1, the J call TRBJ1-6; 7 nucleotides agree with TRBD1. With V trimmed by 2 bases and J by 7 bases, 3 bases remained unmatched. Germline loops: CDR1 SGHRS, CDR2 YFSETQ. The CDR3 length is 14 residues.

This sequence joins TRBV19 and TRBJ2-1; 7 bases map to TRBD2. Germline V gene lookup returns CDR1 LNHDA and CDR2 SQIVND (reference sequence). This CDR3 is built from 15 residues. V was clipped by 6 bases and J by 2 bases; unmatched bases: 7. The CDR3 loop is CASSIRLAAYNEQFF. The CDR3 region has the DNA TGTGCCAGTAGCATACGTCTAGCGGCCTACAATGAGCAGTTCTTC.

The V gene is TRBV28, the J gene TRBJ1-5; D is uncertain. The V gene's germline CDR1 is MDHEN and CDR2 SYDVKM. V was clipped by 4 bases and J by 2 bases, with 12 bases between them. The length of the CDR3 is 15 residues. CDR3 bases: TGTGCCAGCAGTTCTCCGGGCGCAGGCAATCAGCCCCAGCATTTT. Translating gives CASSSPGAGNQPQHF.

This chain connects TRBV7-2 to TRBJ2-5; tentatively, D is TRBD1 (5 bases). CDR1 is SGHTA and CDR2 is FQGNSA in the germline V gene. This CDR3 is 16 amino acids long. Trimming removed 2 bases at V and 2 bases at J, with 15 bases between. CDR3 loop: CASSLSSVQGQETQYF. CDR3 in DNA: TGTGCCAGCAGCTTAAGCTCCGTCCAGGGTCAAGAGACCCAGTACTTC. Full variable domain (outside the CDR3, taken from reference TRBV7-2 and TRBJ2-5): GAGVSQSPSNKVTEKGKDVELRCDPISGHTALYWYRQSLGQGLEFLIYFQGNSAPDKSGLPSDRFSAERTGGSVSTLTIQRTQQEDSAVYLCASSLSSVQGQETQYFGPGTRLLVL.

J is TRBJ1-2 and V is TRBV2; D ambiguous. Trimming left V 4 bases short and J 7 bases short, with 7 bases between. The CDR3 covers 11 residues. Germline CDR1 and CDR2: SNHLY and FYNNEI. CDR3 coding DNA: TGTGCCAGCAGTGTCGCGTCTGGCTACACCTTC. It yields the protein CASSVASGYTF.

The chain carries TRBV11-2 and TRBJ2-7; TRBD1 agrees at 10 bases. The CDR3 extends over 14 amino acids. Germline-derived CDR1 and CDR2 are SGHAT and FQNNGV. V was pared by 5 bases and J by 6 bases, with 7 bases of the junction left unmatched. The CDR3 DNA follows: TGTGCCAGCAGCCTGGGACAGGGGCGAGGCGAGCAGTACTTC. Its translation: CASSLGQGRGEQYF.

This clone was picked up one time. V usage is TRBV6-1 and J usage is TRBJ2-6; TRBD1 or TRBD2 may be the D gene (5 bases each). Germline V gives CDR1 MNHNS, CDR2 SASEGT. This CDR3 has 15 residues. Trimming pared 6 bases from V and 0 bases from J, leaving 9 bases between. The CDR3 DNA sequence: TGTGCCAGCAGGGGACGGACCTCTGGGGCCAACGTCCTGACTTTC. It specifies CASRGRTSGANVLTF.

The CDR3 spells CASSVGVAGRRNTEAFF. CDR3 coding DNA: TGTGCCAGTAGTGTTGGGGTTGCGGGACGGCGGAACACTGAAGCTTTCTTT. The chain has TRBV19 and TRBJ1-1; tentatively, D is TRBD1 (5 bases). Trimming shortened V by 5 bases and J by 1 base, and 20 bases separated the two germline ends. CDR3 length: 17 amino acids. Germline assignment: CDR1 LNHDA and CDR2 SQIVND (reference sequence). Looking up the rest from reference TRBV19 and TRBJ1-1 gives the full variable domain: DGGITQSPKYLFRKEGQNVTLSCEQNLNHDAMYWYRQDPGQGLRLIYYSQIVNDFQKGDIAEGYSVSREKKESFPLTVTSAQKNPTAFYLCASSVGVAGRRNTEAFFGQGTRLTVV.

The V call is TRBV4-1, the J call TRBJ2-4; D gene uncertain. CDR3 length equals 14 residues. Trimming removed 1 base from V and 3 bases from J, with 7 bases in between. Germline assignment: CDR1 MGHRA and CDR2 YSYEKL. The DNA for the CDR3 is TGCGCCAGCAGCCAAGGGGTGGGCAAAAACATTCAGTACTTC. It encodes CASSQGVGKNIQYF.

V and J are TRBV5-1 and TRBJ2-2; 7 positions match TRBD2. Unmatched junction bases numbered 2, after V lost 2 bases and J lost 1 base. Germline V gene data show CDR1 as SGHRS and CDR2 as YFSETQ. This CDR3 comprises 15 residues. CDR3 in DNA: TGCGCCAGCAGCTTCGCGGGGGAGAACACCGGGGAGCTGTTTTTT. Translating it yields CASSFAGENTGELFF.

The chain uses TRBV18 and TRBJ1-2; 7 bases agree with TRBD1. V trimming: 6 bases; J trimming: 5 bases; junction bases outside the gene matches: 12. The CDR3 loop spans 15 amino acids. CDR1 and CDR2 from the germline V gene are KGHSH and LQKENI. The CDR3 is CASSLQGRGRYGYTF. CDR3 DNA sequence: TGTGCCAGCTCGCTACAGGGGAGAGGGCGTTATGGCTACACCTTC.

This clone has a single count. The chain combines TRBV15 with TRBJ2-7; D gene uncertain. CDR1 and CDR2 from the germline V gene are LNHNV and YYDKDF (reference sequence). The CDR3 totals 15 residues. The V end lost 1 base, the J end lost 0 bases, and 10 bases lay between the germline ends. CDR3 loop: CATSRGLPSSYEQYF. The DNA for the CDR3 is TGTGCCACCAGCAGAGGCCTGCCAAGCTCCTACGAGCAGTACTTC.

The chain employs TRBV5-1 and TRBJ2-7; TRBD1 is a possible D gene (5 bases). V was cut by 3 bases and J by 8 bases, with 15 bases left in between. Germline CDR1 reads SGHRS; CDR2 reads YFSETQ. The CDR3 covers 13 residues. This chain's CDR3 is CASSWLDNTQQYF. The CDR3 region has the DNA TGCGCCAGCAGCTGGCTGGACAACACCCAGCAGTACTTC.

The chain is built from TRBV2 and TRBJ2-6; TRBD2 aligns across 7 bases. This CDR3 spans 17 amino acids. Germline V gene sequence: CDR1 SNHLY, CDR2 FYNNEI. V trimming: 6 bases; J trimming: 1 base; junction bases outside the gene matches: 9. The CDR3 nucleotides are TGTGCCAGCAGACCTGACGGGGGGATTTCTGGGGCCAACGTCCTGACTTTC. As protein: CASRPDGGISGANVLTF.

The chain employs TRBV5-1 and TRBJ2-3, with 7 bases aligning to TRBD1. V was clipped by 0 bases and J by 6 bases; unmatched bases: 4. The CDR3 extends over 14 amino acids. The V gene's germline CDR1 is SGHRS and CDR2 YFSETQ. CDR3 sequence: CASSLEGGEDTQYF. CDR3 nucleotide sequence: TGCGCCAGCAGCTTGGAAGGGGGCGAGGATACGCAGTATTTT.

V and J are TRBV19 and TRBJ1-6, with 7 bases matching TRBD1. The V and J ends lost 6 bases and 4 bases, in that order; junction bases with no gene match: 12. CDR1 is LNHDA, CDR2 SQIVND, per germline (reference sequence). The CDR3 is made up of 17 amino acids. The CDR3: CASRDGGQNSYNSPLHF. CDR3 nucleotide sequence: TGTGCCAGTAGAGATGGGGGACAGAATTCTTATAATTCACCCCTCCACTTT.

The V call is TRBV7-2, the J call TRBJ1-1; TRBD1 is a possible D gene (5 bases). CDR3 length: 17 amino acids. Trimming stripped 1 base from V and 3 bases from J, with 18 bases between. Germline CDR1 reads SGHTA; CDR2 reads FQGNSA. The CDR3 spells CASSLVLGVGEDTEAFF. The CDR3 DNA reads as TGTGCCAGCAGCTTAGTTCTAGGGGTAGGTGAGGACACTGAAGCTTTCTTT.

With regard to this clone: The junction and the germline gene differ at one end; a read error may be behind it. This chain's CDR3 is CASSVGQGCTF. CDR3 bases: TGTGCCAGCAGTGTAGGACAGGGCTGCACCTTC. The gene calls are TRBV6-1 and TRBJ1-2, with 8 bases identical to TRBD1. The CDR3 sequence is 11 residues long. CDR1 and CDR2 (germline): MNHNS, SASEGT.

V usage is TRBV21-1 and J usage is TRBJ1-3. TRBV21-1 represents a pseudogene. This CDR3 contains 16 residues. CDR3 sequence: CASSYTTGDSGNTIYF. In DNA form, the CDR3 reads TGTGCCAGCAGCTACACGACTGGAGACTCTGGAAACACCATATATTTT.

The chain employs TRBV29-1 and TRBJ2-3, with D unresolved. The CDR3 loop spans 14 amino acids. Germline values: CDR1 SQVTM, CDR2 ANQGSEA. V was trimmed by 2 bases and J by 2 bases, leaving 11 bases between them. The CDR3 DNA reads TGCAGCGTTGAAAGAGCTAGTTCCACAGATACGCAGTATTTT. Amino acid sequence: CSVERASSTDTQYF.

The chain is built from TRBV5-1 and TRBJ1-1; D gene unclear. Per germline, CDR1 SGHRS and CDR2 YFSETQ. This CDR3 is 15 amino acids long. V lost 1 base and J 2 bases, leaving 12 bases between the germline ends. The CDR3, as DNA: TGCGCCAGCAGCTTGTTGGGCCAGAGAAACACTGAAGCTTTCTTT. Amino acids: CASSLLGQRNTEAFF.

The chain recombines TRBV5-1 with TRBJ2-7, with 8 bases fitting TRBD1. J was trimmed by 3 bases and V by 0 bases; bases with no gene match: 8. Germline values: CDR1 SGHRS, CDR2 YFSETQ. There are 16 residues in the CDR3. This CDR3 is CASSLGGTGVFYEQYF. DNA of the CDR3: TGCGCCAGCAGCTTGGGGGGGACAGGAGTATTCTACGAGCAGTACTTC. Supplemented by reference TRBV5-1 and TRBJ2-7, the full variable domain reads KAGVTQTPRYLIKTRGQQVTLSCSPISGHRSVSWYQQTPGQGLQFLFEYFSETQRNKGNFPGRFSGRQFSNSRSEMNVSTLELGDSALYLCASSLGGTGVFYEQYFGPGTRLTVT.

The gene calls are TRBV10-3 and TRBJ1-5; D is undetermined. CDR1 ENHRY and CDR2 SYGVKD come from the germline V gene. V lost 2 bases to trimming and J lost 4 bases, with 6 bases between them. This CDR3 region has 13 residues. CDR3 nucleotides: TGTGCCATCAGTGAGGCTGGGAATCAGCCCCAGCATTTT. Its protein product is CAISEAGNQPQHF.

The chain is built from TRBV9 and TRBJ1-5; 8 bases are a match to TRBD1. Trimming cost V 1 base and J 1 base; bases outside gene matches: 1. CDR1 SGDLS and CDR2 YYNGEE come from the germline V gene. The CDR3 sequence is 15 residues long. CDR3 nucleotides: TGTGCCAGCAGCGTACAGGGGGCGAGCAATCAGCCCCAGCATTTT. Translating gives CASSVQGASNQPQHF.

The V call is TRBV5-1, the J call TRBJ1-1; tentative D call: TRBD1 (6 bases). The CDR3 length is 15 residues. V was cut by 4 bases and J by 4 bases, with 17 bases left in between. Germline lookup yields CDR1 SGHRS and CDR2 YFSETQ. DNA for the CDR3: TGCGCCAGCAGCGTGGAACAGGGTAGAAGCACTGAAGCTTTCTTT. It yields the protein CASSVEQGRSTEAFF.

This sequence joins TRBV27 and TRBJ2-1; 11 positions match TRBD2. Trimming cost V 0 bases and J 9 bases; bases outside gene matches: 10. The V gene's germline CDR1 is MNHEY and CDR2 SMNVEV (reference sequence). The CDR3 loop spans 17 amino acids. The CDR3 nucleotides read TGTGCCAGCAGTTTATCCCTCTTAGCGGGAGGGGTTAGTGAGCAGTTCTTC. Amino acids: CASSLSLLAGGVSEQFF.